Below are 7 T cell receptor beta chains sequenced from a single sample in a study of cytomegalovirus exposure and HLA in healthy donors. Researchers ran the PCR with 60 Vbeta and 13 Jbeta primers. Sequencing was performed with immunoSEQ multiplex PCR; in TCRdb, only in-frame clones are kept and a portion is missing. The sample shows some 65,000 clones, about three quarters of them seen only once. The sequenced material came from PBMCs. These receptors all stem from a man aged 45-65 years in good health and CMV-seropositive.

This clone has a handful of counts. V usage is TRBV30 and J usage is TRBJ1-1, with D unclear. The V end was cut by 4 bases, the J end by 1 base, with 19 bases between. The CDR3 sequence is 16 residues long. Looked up from germline, CDR1 is GTSNPN and CDR2 is SVGIG (reference sequence). In nucleotides, the CDR3 is TGTGCCTGGACTTTGAACCGAGGGCAGGCGAACACTGAAGCTTTCTTT. It specifies CAWTLNRGQANTEAFF. Looking up the rest from reference TRBV30 and TRBJ1-1 gives the full variable domain: SQTIHQWPATLVQPVGSPLSLECTVEGTSNPNLYWYRQAAGRGLQLLFYSVGIGQISSEVPQNLSASRPQDRQFILSSKKLLLSDSGFYLCAWTLNRGQANTEAFFGQGTRLTVV.

This clone has only one observation. The chain recombines TRBV6-1 with TRBJ2-7; 9 bases are a match to TRBD1. The V segment lost 2 bases and the J segment 3 bases; nucleotides outside the gene matches: 8. Germline CDR1 and CDR2: MNHNS and SASEGT. CDR3 length: 16 residues. CDR3 sequence reads: CASSEPDRGFDYEQYF. The CDR3 DNA reads as TGTGCCAGCAGTGAACCGGACAGGGGCTTCGACTACGAGCAGTACTTC.

This clone was detected a few times. The genes are TRBV30 and TRBJ2-7, with 8 positions matching TRBD1. Germline CDR1 and CDR2: GTSNPN and SVGIG (reference sequence). The V gene end was trimmed by 0 bases and the J gene end by 6 bases; junction bases not matched to a gene: 7. The CDR3 totals 14 residues. CDR3 nucleotide sequence: TGTGCCTGGAGTGTCCGGACAGGGTCTATCGAGCAGTACTTC. This encodes CAWSVRTGSIEQYF.

The gene calls are TRBV12-5 and TRBJ1-5, with D possibly matching TRBD1 (5 bases). V lost 1 base to trimming and J lost 6 bases, with 16 bases between them. This CDR3 spans 16 amino acids. The germline gives CDR1 LGHNT, CDR2 FRNRAP. For the CDR3, the DNA is TGTGCTAGTGGTTTGGGGACCCTTGGGGGGAGTCAGCCCCAGCATTTT. The encoded protein is CASGLGTLGGSQPQHF.

This clone was seen a few times. V usage is TRBV19 and J usage is TRBJ1-2; tentatively, D is TRBD1 (5 bases). The CDR3 is 13 amino acids. Germline V gene data show CDR1 as LNHDA and CDR2 as SQIVND (reference sequence). Trimming took 8 bases from V and 8 from J, leaving 18 bases between them. The CDR3 is CASELGAGRGYTF. The CDR3 bases are TGTGCCAGTGAGCTAGGGGCTGGGCGCGGCTACACCTTC.

This clone was detected only a few times. This chain joins TRBV5-6 and TRBJ1-1; D is ambiguous. Germline CDR1 SGHDT, CDR2 YYEEEE. Trimming cost V 4 bases and J 6 bases, with 28 bases left between them. There are 18 residues in the CDR3. The CDR3 DNA reads TGTGCCAGCAGCCCCGCCAGACAACCGTTTGGACTCCAGGCTGAAGCTTTCTTT. Translated: CASSPARQPFGLQAEAFF.

This clone was counted a single time. The V call is TRBV5-4, the J call TRBJ2-1; TRBD2 aligns across 8 bases. The J segment lost 3 bases and the V segment lost 4 bases, leaving 6 bases of the junction unmatched. This CDR3 is built from 15 residues. The germline CDR1 and CDR2 sequences are SGHNT and YYREEE (reference sequence). The CDR3 coding sequence is TGTGCCAGCAGCCTAACTAGCGGAGGCTACAATGAGCAGTTCTTC. Its translation is CASSLTSGGYNEQFF.